This T cell receptor (beta chain) was recorded in a study of blood T cell repertoires in COVID-19. Overall study context: Acute-phase and convalescent COVID-19 samples originated in the United States, Italy and Spain.

In germline, CDR1 is MDHEN, CDR2 SYDVKM. V was shortened by 3 bases and J by 10 bases, with 7 bases between the two germline ends. This CDR3 spans 11 amino acids. Per the study methods: By means of reference gene primer amplification, nucleated cell counts were estimated. Profiled with immunoSEQ multiplex PCR; TCRdb holds only in-frame clones, not every one. The DNA gave D and trimming, while V, J and clone size come from that table. The data hold tens of thousands of clones, with around 87% observed a single time. Material: peripheral blood. The gene calls are TRBV28 and TRBJ1-5; D not resolved. The sequence came from a woman aged 55 to 70 with COVID-19, enrolled during active disease. This chain's CDR3 is CASSFGRPQHF. Here the CDR3 DNA reads TGTGCCAGCAGTTTCGGTCGACCCCAGCATTTT.